One and the same sample provided the 6 T cell receptor beta chains below, sequenced in a study of T-cell reconstitution after alpha-beta-depleted transplantation in children. Preparation of the TCRbeta library involved a method that used unique molecular identifiers. TCRdb independently ran MiXCR on the PCR reads; one entry per CDR3 protein. The table shows approximately 500,000 distinct CDR3 sequences, with about 10% occurring only once. This sample comprised PBMCs, obtained before TCRalphabeta/CD19-depleted stem cell transplant. Receptors were obtained from a child under 10 years old with inherited bone marrow failure, due to receive a stem cell transplant.

This clonotype came up many times. The gene calls are TRBV5-6 and TRBJ1-1; D might be TRBD1 (6 bases). Germline-derived CDR1 and CDR2 are SGHDT and YYEEEE. Trimming cost V 4 bases and J 6 bases, with 13 bases left between them. The CDR3 consists of 13 residues. The DNA for the CDR3 is TGTGCCAGCAGCCTCGGACAGACTTCTGAAGCTTTCTTT. It codes for CASSLGQTSEAFF.

This chain joins TRBV3-1 and TRBJ2-1; 8 nucleotides agree with TRBD2. The J segment lost 10 bases and the V segment lost 10 bases, leaving 24 bases of the junction unmatched. This CDR3 region has 17 residues. CDR1 and CDR2 from the germline V gene are LGHDT and YNNKEL (reference sequence). The CDR3 sequence: CATSQDLEAGALPEQFF. Here the CDR3 DNA reads TGTGCCACCTCCCAAGACCTCGAAGCGGGAGCCCTCCCCGAGCAGTTCTTC.

The rearrangement links TRBV4-3 to TRBJ2-1; 11 bases match TRBD2. The CDR3 runs to 20 residues. Germline assignment: CDR1 LGHNA and CDR2 YSLEER. V lost 3 bases, J lost 0 bases, and 13 bases stayed unmatched. CDR3 DNA: TGCGCCAGCAGCCAGGACGGGACTAGCGGATCGTTCTCCTCCTACAATGAGCAGTTCTTC. Translation gives CASSQDGTSGSFSSYNEQFF.

This clonotype appeared a few times. V usage is TRBV28 and J usage is TRBJ2-6, with D possibly called TRBD1 or TRBD2 (5 bases each). CDR1 is MDHEN and CDR2 is SYDVKM in the germline V gene. This CDR3 region has 16 residues. V lost 5 bases and J lost 3, with 14 bases in between. The chain's CDR3 is CASSPRGTRGANVLTF. CDR3 sequence (DNA): TGTGCCAGCAGTCCGAGAGGGACGCGTGGGGCCAACGTCCTGACTTTC.

This clonotype was found a few times. The V call is TRBV15, the J call TRBJ1-3; D is undetermined. The CDR3 totals 14 residues. Germline V gene lookup returns CDR1 LNHNV and CDR2 YYDKDF (reference sequence). The V and J ends lost 8 bases and 7 bases respectively, with 18 bases between them. Here the CDR3 reads CATGRAEARNTIYF. The CDR3 DNA reads as TGTGCCACCGGGCGGGCGGAGGCTCGGAACACCATATATTTT.

This clonotype occurred a few times. The chain is built from TRBV19 and TRBJ2-1; no definite D call. The CDR3 has 11 residues. The V end was cut by 6 bases, the J end by 7 bases, with 7 bases between. Per germline, CDR1 LNHDA and CDR2 SQIVND (reference sequence). CDR3: CASRRWNEQFF. CDR3 sequence (DNA): TGTGCCAGTAGGAGGTGGAATGAGCAGTTCTTC.